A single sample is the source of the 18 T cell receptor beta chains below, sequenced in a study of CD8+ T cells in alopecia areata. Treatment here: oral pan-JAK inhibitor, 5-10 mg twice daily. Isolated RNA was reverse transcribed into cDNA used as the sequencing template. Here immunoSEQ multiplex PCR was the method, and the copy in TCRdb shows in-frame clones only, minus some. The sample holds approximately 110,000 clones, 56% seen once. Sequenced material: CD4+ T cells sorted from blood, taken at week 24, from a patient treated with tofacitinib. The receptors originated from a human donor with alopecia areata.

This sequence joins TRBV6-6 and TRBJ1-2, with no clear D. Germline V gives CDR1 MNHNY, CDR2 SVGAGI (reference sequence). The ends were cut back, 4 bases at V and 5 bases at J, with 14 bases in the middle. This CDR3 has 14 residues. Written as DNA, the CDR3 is TGTGCCAGCAGTTCACCTAGCGAGACGTATGGCTACACCTTC. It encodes CASSSPSETYGYTF.

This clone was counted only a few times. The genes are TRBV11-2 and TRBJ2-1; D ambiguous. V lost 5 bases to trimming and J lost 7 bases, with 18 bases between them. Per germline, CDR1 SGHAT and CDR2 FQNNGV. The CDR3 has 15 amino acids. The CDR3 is CASSPFRTLGNEQFF. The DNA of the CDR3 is TGTGCCAGCAGCCCCTTCCGGACGCTAGGGAATGAGCAGTTCTTC. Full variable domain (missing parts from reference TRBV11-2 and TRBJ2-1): EAGVAQSPRYKIIEKRQSVAFWCNPISGHATLYWYQQILGQGPKLLIQFQNNGVVDDSQLPKDRFSAERLKGVDSTLKIQPAKLEDSAVYLCASSPFRTLGNEQFFGPGTRLTVL.

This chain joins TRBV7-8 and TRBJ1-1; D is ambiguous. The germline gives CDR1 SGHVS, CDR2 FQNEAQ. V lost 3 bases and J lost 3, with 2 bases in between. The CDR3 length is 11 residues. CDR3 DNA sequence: TGTGCCAGCAGCTTTGACACTGAAGCTTTCTTT. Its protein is CASSFDTEAFF.

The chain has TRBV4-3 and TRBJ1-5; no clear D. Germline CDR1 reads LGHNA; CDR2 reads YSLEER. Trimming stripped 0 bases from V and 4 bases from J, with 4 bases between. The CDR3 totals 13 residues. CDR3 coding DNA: TGCGCCAGCAGCCAAGACGGGAATCAGCCCCAGCATTTT. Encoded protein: CASSQDGNQPQHF.

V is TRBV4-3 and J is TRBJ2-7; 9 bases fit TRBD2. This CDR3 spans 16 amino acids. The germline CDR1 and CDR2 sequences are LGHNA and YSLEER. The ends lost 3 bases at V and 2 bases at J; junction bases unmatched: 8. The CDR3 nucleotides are TGCGCCAGCAGCCAGGCGCCGGGACTAGCCCCCTACGAGCAGTACTTC. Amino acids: CASSQAPGLAPYEQYF.

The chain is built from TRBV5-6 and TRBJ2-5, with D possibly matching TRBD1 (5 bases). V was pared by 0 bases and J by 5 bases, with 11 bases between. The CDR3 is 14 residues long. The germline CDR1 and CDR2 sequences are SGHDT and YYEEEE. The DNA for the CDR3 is TGTGCCAGCAGCTTGGGGTCGAAGGGGGAGACCCAGTACTTC. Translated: CASSLGSKGETQYF.

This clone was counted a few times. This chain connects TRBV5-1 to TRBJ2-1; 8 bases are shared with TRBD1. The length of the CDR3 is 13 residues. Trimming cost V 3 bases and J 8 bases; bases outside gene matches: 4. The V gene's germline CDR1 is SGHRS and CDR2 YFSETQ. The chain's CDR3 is CASSSPGGDEQFF. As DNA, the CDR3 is TGCGCCAGCAGCTCTCCAGGGGGCGATGAGCAGTTCTTC.

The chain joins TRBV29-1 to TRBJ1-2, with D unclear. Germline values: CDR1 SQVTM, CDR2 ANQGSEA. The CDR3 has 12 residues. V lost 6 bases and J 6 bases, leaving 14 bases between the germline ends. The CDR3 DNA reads TGCAGCGTCATGGACTCTGGGCATGGCTACACCTTC. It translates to CSVMDSGHGYTF.

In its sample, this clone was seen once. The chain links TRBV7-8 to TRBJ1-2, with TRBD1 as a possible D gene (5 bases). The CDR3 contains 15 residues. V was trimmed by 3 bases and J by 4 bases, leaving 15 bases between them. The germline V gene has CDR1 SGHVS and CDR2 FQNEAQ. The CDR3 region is CASSFIDGAVYGYTF. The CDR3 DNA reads TGTGCCAGCAGCTTTATCGATGGGGCCGTCTATGGCTACACCTTC.

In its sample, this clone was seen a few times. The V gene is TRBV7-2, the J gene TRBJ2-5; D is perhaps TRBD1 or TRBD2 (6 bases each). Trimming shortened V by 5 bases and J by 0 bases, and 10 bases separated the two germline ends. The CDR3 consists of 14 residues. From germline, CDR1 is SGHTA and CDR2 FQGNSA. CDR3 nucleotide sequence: TGTGCCAGCAGCCGGAGGGGGTACCAAGAGACCCAGTACTTC. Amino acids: CASSRRGYQETQYF.

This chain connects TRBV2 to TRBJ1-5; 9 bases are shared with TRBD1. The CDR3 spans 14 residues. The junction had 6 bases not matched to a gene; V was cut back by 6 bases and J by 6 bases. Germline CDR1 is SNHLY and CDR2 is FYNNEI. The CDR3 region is CASRGQGISQPQHF. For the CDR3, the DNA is TGTGCCAGCAGGGGACAGGGAATATCTCAGCCCCAGCATTTT.

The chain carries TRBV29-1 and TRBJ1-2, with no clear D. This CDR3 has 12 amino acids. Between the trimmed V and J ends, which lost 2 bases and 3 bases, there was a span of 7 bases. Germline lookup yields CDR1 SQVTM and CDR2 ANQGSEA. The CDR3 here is CSVESTYYGYTF. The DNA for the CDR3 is TGCAGCGTTGAATCCACGTACTATGGCTACACCTTC.

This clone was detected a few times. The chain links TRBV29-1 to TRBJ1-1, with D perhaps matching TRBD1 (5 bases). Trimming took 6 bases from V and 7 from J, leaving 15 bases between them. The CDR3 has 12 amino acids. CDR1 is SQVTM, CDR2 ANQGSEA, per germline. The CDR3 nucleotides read TGCAGCGTCGACCACGGACACCATGAAGCTTTCTTT. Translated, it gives CSVDHGHHEAFF. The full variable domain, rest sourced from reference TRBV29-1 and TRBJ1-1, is SAVISQKPSRDICQRGTSLTIQCQVDSQVTMMFWYRQQPGQSLTLIATANQGSEATYESGFVIDKFPISRPNLTFSTLTVSNMSPEDSSIYLCSVDHGHHEAFFGQGTRLTVV.

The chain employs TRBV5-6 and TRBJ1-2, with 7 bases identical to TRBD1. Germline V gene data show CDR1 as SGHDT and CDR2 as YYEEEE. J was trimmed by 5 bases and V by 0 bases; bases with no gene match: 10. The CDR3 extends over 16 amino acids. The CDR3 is CASSLGDREAGYGYTF. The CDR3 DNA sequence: TGTGCCAGCAGCTTGGGAGACAGGGAGGCTGGTTATGGCTACACCTTC. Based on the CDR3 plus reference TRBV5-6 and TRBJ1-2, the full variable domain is DAGVTQSPTHLIKTRGQQVTLRCSPKSGHDTVSWYQQALGQGPQFIFQYYEEEERQRGNFPDRFSGHQFPNYSSELNVNALLLGDSALYLCASSLGDREAGYGYTFGSGTRLTVV.

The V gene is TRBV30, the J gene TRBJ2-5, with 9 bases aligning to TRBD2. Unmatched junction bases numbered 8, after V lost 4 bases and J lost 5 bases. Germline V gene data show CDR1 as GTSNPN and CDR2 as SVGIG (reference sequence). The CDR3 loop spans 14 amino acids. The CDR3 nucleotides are TGTGCCTGGAAGGTCGGACTAGCGAGGGAGACCCAGTACTTC. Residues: CAWKVGLARETQYF.

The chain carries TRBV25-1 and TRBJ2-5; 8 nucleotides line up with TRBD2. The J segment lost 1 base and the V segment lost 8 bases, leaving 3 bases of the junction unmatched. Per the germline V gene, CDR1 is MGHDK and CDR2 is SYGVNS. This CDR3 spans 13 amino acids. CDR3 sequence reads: CASATSGQETQYF. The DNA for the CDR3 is TGTGCCAGCGCCACTAGCGGCCAAGAGACCCAGTACTTC.

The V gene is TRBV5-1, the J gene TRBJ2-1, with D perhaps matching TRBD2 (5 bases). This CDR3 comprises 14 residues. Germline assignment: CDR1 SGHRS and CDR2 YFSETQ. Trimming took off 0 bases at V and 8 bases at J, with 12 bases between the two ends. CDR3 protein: CASSLERGSHEQFF. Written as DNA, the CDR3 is TGCGCCAGCAGCTTGGAGAGAGGGAGTCATGAGCAGTTCTTC.

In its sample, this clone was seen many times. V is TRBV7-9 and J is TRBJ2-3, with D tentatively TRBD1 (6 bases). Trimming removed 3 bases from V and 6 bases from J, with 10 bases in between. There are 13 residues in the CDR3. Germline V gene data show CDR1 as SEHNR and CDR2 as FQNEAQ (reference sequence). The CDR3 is CASSLGARDTQYF. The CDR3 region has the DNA TGTGCCAGCAGCTTGGGGGCTAGGGATACGCAGTATTTT.